This note documents a single T cell receptor beta chain sequence. The source of the sample is a study of blood T cell repertoires in COVID-19. Study as a whole: COVID-19 samples, acute and convalescent, were from the United States, Italy and Spain.

This CDR3 has 16 amino acids. Trimming removed 4 bases from V and 2 bases from J; junction bases left unmatched: 8. Per the germline V gene, CDR1 is SGHKS and CDR2 is YYEKEE (reference sequence). Original processing methods: Counts of nucleated cells, estimated from reference gene primer amplification, were obtained. Measured with immunoSEQ multiplex PCR; TCRdb has only the in-frame clones, and not every one. The DNA was the basis for D and trimming; V, J and clone size are from that table. Of more than 300,000 clones listed, over 75% are singletons. What was sequenced was peripheral blood. The TCR was taken from a woman in her 30s with COVID-19, enrolled during active disease. The gene calls are TRBV5-5 and TRBJ2-7; TRBD1 aligns across 11 bases. CDR3 residues: CASSRATGQGAYEQYF. The CDR3 DNA reads as TGTGCCAGCAGCAGAGCCACGGGACAGGGGGCCTACGAGCAGTACTTC.